This TCR beta chain derives from a study of T cell responses to AZD1222 COVID-19 vaccine. Assay: immunoSEQ multiplex PCR; the TCRdb copy retains only in-frame clones and omits some. The sample lists over 100,000 clones, more than 85% occurring once. Study-wide points: Among those given AZD1222, only 6 or 7 were seropositive at baseline. The sample set comprised mostly white British donors with more females, and clonal diversity was possibly underestimated. Unmutated regions of variants are reportedly targeted by nearly half of spike-specific TCRs. Spike was spanned by vaccine-associated CD4 TCRs, which were dominant at 160-218 and 743-854.

There are 14 residues in the CDR3. Trimming took 3 bases from V and 4 from J; bases not matched to a gene: 3. CDR1 and CDR2 (germline): SGHNT, YYREEE (reference sequence). Worth noting for this clone: No antigen is known for it.

Sample: peripheral blood, taken on day 0 of AZD1222 vaccination. This sequence originates from an adult in good health. This chain connects TRBV5-4 to TRBJ2-3, with 9 bases lining up with TRBD2. The CDR3 region is CASSSGLAPDTQYF. The DNA of the CDR3 is TGTGCCAGCAGCTCGGGACTAGCTCCAGATACGCAGTATTTT.